This T cell receptor beta chain originates from a study of T cells after yellow fever vaccination. Study as a whole: The SMART-Seq v4 Ultra Low Input method served to prepare the low-cell-number fractions. Broader study findings: Weaker in magnitude, the secondary response showed a faster peak on day 5 versus 15.

Worth noting for this clonotype: No antigen is known for it.

Template-switching 5'RACE yielded the TCR cDNA; a universal primer site and UMIs were added in the process. TCRdb re-derived calls from the 5' RACE reads in MiXCR, one entry per CDR3 protein. The table has 250,000 or so distinct CDR3 sequences, more than 6.5% seen once. This clonotype originated in a man aged 25 to 45 who received the YFV17D yellow fever vaccine. Sequencing used CD4+ T cells sorted from PBMCs, obtained on the day of the yellow fever booster vaccination.

This CDR3 reads CASSMITRGNEKLFF. CDR3 bases: TGTGCCAGTAGTATGATCACCAGGGGCAACGAAAAACTGTTTTTT. V and J are TRBV19 and TRBJ1-4; D perhaps matches TRBD1 (6 bases). V lost 3 bases and J 8 bases, leaving 16 bases between the germline ends. Germline lookup yields CDR1 LNHDA and CDR2 SQIVND (reference sequence). CDR3 length: 15 residues.